This TCR beta chain appears in the sequencing data of a study of blood T cells in healthy people across ages. A second roughly 7 to 12 cycle PCR used barcoded and J-beta primers. One entry per CDR3 protein results from TCRdb running MiXCR on the 5' RACE reads. The sample records about 1.5 million distinct CDR3 sequences, approximately 43% being singletons. Germline CDR1 DFQATT, CDR2 SNEGSKA (reference sequence). There are 16 residues in the CDR3. V dropped 1 base and J dropped 5; count of bases not matched to a gene: 11. The chain employs TRBV20-1 and TRBJ1-1; 9 bases match TRBD1. The sample taken for sequencing was blood. This TCR was recovered from a woman aged 18-29 years in good health. CDR3 loop: CSARGMTGGWETEAFF. The CDR3 nucleotides read TGCAGTGCTAGAGGCATGACAGGGGGATGGGAGACTGAAGCTTTCTTT.